These 29 T cell receptor beta chains originate from one sample sequenced in a study of T cell repertoires in cytomegalovirus infection. Each CDR3 protein is one row after TCRdb ran MiXCR on the reads. The sample records some 800,000 distinct CDR3 sequences, about 31% being singletons. The antigens for these receptors are not known. This specimen was cultured CD8+ T cells from PBMCs, taken from culture after CMV antigen stimulation. These receptors came from a human donor in good health (CMV status not recorded). Some clones in this sample may be carry-over from other donors' samples.

This rearrangement joins TRBV7-9 to TRBJ1-3; D perhaps matches TRBD1 (5 bases). This CDR3 contains 15 residues. The germline V and J ends were trimmed by 5 bases and 3 bases, with 14 bases remaining between them. Per the germline V gene, CDR1 is SEHNR and CDR2 is FQNEAQ (reference sequence). The CDR3 loop reads CASSPTGGVGNTIYF. The CDR3 region has the DNA TGTGCCAGCAGCCCCACGGGGGGGGTTGGAAACACCATATATTTT.

This clonotype was counted only a few times. The genes are TRBV6-5 and TRBJ2-1; TRBD2 is a possible D gene (5 bases). The CDR3 length is 15 residues. Per germline, CDR1 MNHEY and CDR2 SVGAGI. With 6 bases removed from V and 7 bases from J, the gap between germline ends came to 19 bases. The CDR3 DNA sequence: TGTGCCAGCAGCCTCTCCCAAGTGGGCGGGAATGAGCAGTTCTTC. Encoded protein: CASSLSQVGGNEQFF.

The chain combines TRBV13 with TRBJ1-5; weak D call: TRBD1 (5 bases). This CDR3 contains 14 residues. The V end lost 6 bases, the J end lost 8 bases, and 17 bases lay between the germline ends. Germline V gives CDR1 PRHDT, CDR2 FYEKMQ (reference sequence). The CDR3 bases are TGTGCCAGCAGTTCTCGACAGACCCAGGAGCCCCAGCATTTT. Translation: CASSSRQTQEPQHF.

The J gene is TRBJ2-5, the V gene TRBV28; 7 positions match TRBD2. Germline values: CDR1 MDHEN, CDR2 SYDVKM. The CDR3 is 16 amino acids. With 1 base clipped from V and 4 bases from J, the junction kept 9 bases outside the gene matches. The CDR3 region is CASSLSGPGLRETQYF. In DNA, the CDR3 is TGTGCCAGCAGTTTATCTGGACCGGGACTAAGAGAGACCCAGTACTTC.

The genes are TRBV12-5 and TRBJ1-2; D uncertain. The CDR3 runs to 14 residues. The V end was cut by 1 base, the J end by 0 bases, with 6 bases between. Per germline, CDR1 LGHNT and CDR2 FRNRAP. CDR3 sequence: CASGLDVANYGYTF. In DNA form, the CDR3 reads TGTGCTAGTGGTTTGGACGTGGCTAACTATGGCTACACCTTC.

The chain links TRBV28 to TRBJ1-2; 8 positions match TRBD1. V gave up 3 bases and J gave up 3 bases; unmatched junction bases: 3. CDR1 MDHEN and CDR2 SYDVKM come from the germline V gene. This CDR3 contains 14 residues. CDR3 nucleotide sequence: TGTGCCAGCAGTTTTCAGGGGGCGTACTATGGCTACACCTTC. Its protein product is CASSFQGAYYGYTF.

Only a few counts were recorded for this clonotype. The rearrangement links TRBV14 to TRBJ1-1; D is ambiguous. The CDR3 runs 15 residues. In germline, CDR1 is SGHDN, CDR2 FVKESK. Trimming took off 3 bases at V and 3 bases at J, with 14 bases between the two ends. CDR3 nucleotides: TGTGCCAGCAGCCAGGGAGGGTTTGAACACACTGAAGCTTTCTTT. The encoded protein is CASSQGGFEHTEAFF.

Only a few counts were recorded for this clonotype. The chain is built from TRBV6-2 or TRBV6-3 and TRBJ1-1, with D perhaps matching TRBD1 (6 bases). The CDR3 spans 14 residues. Trimming removed 4 bases from V and 1 base from J, with 10 bases in between. Germline assignment: CDR1 MNHEY and CDR2 SVGEGT. The CDR3 sequence is CASSWDTWNTEAFF. The CDR3 DNA sequence: TGTGCCAGCAGTTGGGACACCTGGAACACTGAAGCTTTCTTT.

The rearrangement uses TRBV27 and TRBJ1-1; 7 bases fit TRBD1. CDR1 is MNHEY, CDR2 SMNVEV, per germline (reference sequence). V gave up 8 bases and J gave up 2 bases; unmatched junction bases: 8. This CDR3 region has 14 residues. The CDR3 reads CASLPGTVNTEAFF. The CDR3 nucleotides read TGTGCCAGCTTACCCGGGACAGTAAACACTGAAGCTTTCTTT.

The chain combines TRBV9 with TRBJ1-2; D is undetermined. The germline gives CDR1 SGDLS, CDR2 YYNGEE. The CDR3 consists of 14 residues. With 0 bases removed from V and 2 bases from J, the gap between germline ends came to 8 bases. The CDR3 region has the DNA TGTGCCAGCAGCGTAGCAGGTTCCAACTATGGCTACACCTTC. Translation: CASSVAGSNYGYTF.

This clonotype occurred a few times. The junction departs from the called germline gene at one end, perhaps through a read error. DNA of the CDR3: TGTGCTAGCAGCTTAGAGACTAGCGGGGGAACAAATGAGCAGTTCTTC. This sequence encodes CASSLETSGGTNEQFF. This rearrangement joins TRBV7-6 to TRBJ2-1, with 12 positions matching TRBD2. The CDR3 consists of 16 residues. Germline V gene data show CDR1 as SGHVS and CDR2 as FNYEAQ.

The rearrangement joins TRBV7-9 to TRBJ1-5; 8 bases line up with TRBD1. The germline V gene has CDR1 SEHNR and CDR2 FQNEAQ (reference sequence). V shed 5 bases and J 2 bases; nucleotides not matched to a gene: 5. The CDR3 is 15 residues long. The CDR3 sequence: CASSQDRVGNQPQHF. The CDR3 nucleotides read TGTGCCAGCAGCCAGGACAGGGTTGGCAATCAGCCCCAGCATTTT.

This sequence joins TRBV12-5 and TRBJ1-1; no clear D gene. There are 13 residues in the CDR3. V lost 1 base and J lost 1, with 4 bases in between. CDR1 is LGHNT and CDR2 is FRNRAP in the germline V gene. CDR3 sequence (DNA): TGTGCTAGTGGTTTGGCCCGGAACACTGAAGCTTTCTTT. It encodes CASGLARNTEAFF.

Turning to this clonotype: One end of the junction is discordant with germline, which a read error may explain. This chain links TRBV25-1 with TRBJ1-2; D is uncertain. The germline CDR1 and CDR2 sequences are MGHDK and SYGVNS. The CDR3 length is 13 residues. CDR3 residues: CANSDGSSYGYTF. The CDR3 nucleotides are TGTGCCAACAGTGACGGGTCTTCTTATGGCTACACCTTC.

This chain links TRBV19 with TRBJ1-1; the D is unclear. V gave up 6 bases and J gave up 3 bases, with 23 bases separating them. CDR1 is LNHDA and CDR2 is SQIVND in the germline V gene (reference sequence). This CDR3 comprises 17 residues. The CDR3 coding sequence is TGTGCCAGTAGATCACTTCGGGCCTATGAGAGGCACACTGAAGCTTTCTTT. Protein: CASRSLRAYERHTEAFF.

In this sample, this clonotype turned up a few times. This chain connects TRBV2 to TRBJ2-3; D perhaps matches TRBD2 (5 bases). This CDR3 contains 14 residues. Germline V lookup: CDR1 SNHLY, CDR2 FYNNEI. With 5 bases removed from V and 5 bases from J, the gap between germline ends came to 14 bases. The CDR3 spells CASSPADSEDTQYF. The CDR3 bases are TGTGCCAGCAGTCCAGCGGATTCGGAAGATACGCAGTATTTT.

This clonotype appeared a few times. The J gene is TRBJ1-2, the V gene TRBV6-5; TRBD1 might be the D (5 bases). This CDR3 has 17 amino acids. Trimming stripped 0 bases from V and 8 bases from J, with 22 bases between. The germline V gene encodes CDR1 MNHEY and CDR2 SVGAGI. The CDR3 loop is CASSYSMPGTVGTGYTF. The CDR3 coding sequence is TGTGCCAGCAGTTACTCGATGCCTGGGACGGTGGGAACGGGCTACACCTTC.

The table lists this clonotype with many counts. V gene TRBV7-2 combines with J gene TRBJ2-5; unclear D gene. Germline CDR1 and CDR2: SGHTA and FQGNSA. The V and J ends lost 5 bases and 5 bases respectively, with 12 bases between them. The CDR3 sequence is 13 residues long. Here the CDR3 reads CASSPIAAETQYF. CDR3 sequence (DNA): TGTGCCAGCAGCCCCATAGCCGCGGAGACCCAGTACTTC.

V is TRBV5-6 and J is TRBJ1-6; 7 bases match TRBD1. J gave up 3 bases and V 4 bases, and 7 bases lay outside the gene matches. Per germline, CDR1 SGHDT and CDR2 YYEEEE. This CDR3 is built from 16 residues. The CDR3 is CASSGATGNYNSPLHF. The CDR3, as DNA: TGTGCCAGCAGCGGAGCGACAGGGAACTATAATTCACCCCTCCACTTT.

The rearrangement uses TRBV29-1 and TRBJ1-6; D is undetermined. The CDR3 sequence is 12 residues long. Germline-derived CDR1 and CDR2 are SQVTM and ANQGSEA. V lost 1 base and J 12 bases, leaving 10 bases between the germline ends. CDR3 in amino acids: CSVEGPTQPLHF. The CDR3 DNA follows: TGCAGCGTTGAAGGTCCCACTCAACCCCTCCACTTT. Filled out from reference TRBV29-1 and TRBJ1-6, the complete variable domain reads SAVISQKPSRDICQRGTSLTIQCQVDSQVTMMFWYRQQPGQSLTLIATANQGSEATYESGFVIDKFPISRPNLTFSTLTVSNMSPEDSSIYLCSVEGPTQPLHFGNGTRLTVT.

There are a few counts of this clonotype. The chain uses TRBV12-3 or TRBV12-4 and TRBJ1-2, with 8 bases lining up with TRBD1. The CDR3 runs 15 residues. Trimming at V came to 6 bases and at J to 5 bases, leaving 11 bases not matched to a gene. The CDR3 nucleotides are TGTGCCAGCAGCCTGACAGGGGAGTATCGGTATGGCTACACCTTC. Its translation: CASSLTGEYRYGYTF.

Comments on this clonotype: A much more abundant neighbour one base away suggests this may be a read error. J is TRBJ2-2 and V is TRBV19; 8 bases are shared with TRBD1. Germline V gene lookup returns CDR1 LNHDA and CDR2 SQIVND (reference sequence). CDR3 length equals 18 residues. The CDR3 sequence is CVIGQGTSYSWNTGELFF. DNA for the CDR3: TGTGTCATCGGACAGGGAACATCGTACTCCTGGAACACCGGGGAGCTGTTTTTT.

This clonotype was recorded a few times. A much larger clone lies a single base off, so this may be a read error. The V and J genes are TRBV7-9 and TRBJ1-1; TRBD1 might be the D (5 bases). This CDR3 spans 13 amino acids. The V and J ends lost 5 bases and 4 bases respectively, with 11 bases between them. Germline CDR1 SEHNR, CDR2 FQNEAQ (reference sequence). In DNA form, the CDR3 reads TGTGCCAGCAGCATACCAGGGTCCACTGAAGCTTTCTTT. This translates into CASSIPGSTEAFF. The full variable domain, with the rest looked up from reference TRBV7-9 and TRBJ1-1, is DTGVSQNPRHKITKRGQNVTFRCDPISEHNRLYWYRQTLGQGPEFLTYFQNEAQLEKSRLLSDRFSAERPKGSFSTLEIQRTEQGDSAMYLCASSIPGSTEAFFGQGTRLTVV.

The J gene is TRBJ1-2, the V gene TRBV2, with a possible D match to TRBD1 (5 bases). V lost 3 bases, J lost 6 bases, and 11 bases lay in between. In germline, CDR1 is SNHLY, CDR2 FYNNEI. The CDR3 extends over 13 amino acids. The DNA of the CDR3 is TGTGCCAGCAGTGAGGGAGGGGCCGATGGCTACACCTTC. Translated, it gives CASSEGGADGYTF.

The sample holds a few counts of this clonotype. The chain is built from TRBV9 and TRBJ1-4; the D is unclear. Trimming took off 0 bases at V and 6 bases at J, with 6 bases between the two ends. The CDR3 length is 13 residues. Germline V gene lookup returns CDR1 SGDLS and CDR2 YYNGEE. The CDR3 spells CASSVAWDEKLFF. CDR3 bases: TGTGCCAGCAGCGTAGCCTGGGATGAAAAACTGTTTTTT.

This clonotype appeared a few times. The chain joins TRBV2 to TRBJ2-1; D call uncertain. The germline CDR1 and CDR2 sequences are SNHLY and FYNNEI. This CDR3 has 12 residues. Between the trimmed V and J ends, which lost 8 bases and 5 bases, there was a span of 10 bases. The CDR3 sequence is CASGVYHNEQFF. The CDR3 region has the DNA TGTGCCAGCGGGGTTTACCACAATGAGCAGTTCTTC.

The rearrangement joins TRBV2 to TRBJ2-3, with D possibly matching TRBD2 (5 bases). Per the germline V gene, CDR1 is SNHLY and CDR2 is FYNNEI. V was clipped by 8 bases and J by 4 bases, with 13 bases between them. The CDR3 extends over 13 amino acids. As DNA, the CDR3 is TGTGCCAGCCCGGACTGGGCTCCAGATACGCAGTATTTT. Translating gives CASPDWAPDTQYF.

The chain uses TRBV27 and TRBJ1-5; D not resolved. The CDR3 consists of 16 residues. V gave up 2 bases and J gave up 0 bases, with 11 bases separating them. Per the germline V gene, CDR1 is MNHEY and CDR2 is SMNVEV (reference sequence). CDR3 loop: CASSLGTVSSNQPQHF. CDR3 in DNA: TGTGCCAGCAGTTTAGGTACCGTTTCTAGCAATCAGCCCCAGCATTTT.

The chain has TRBV7-8 and TRBJ1-1, with 8 bases fitting TRBD1. This CDR3 comprises 14 residues. The germline CDR1 and CDR2 sequences are SGHVS and FQNEAQ. J gave up 3 bases and V 6 bases, and 6 bases lay outside the gene matches. CDR3 in amino acids: CASSIQGEDTEAFF. The CDR3 DNA sequence: TGTGCCAGCAGTATACAGGGGGAGGACACTGAAGCTTTCTTT.